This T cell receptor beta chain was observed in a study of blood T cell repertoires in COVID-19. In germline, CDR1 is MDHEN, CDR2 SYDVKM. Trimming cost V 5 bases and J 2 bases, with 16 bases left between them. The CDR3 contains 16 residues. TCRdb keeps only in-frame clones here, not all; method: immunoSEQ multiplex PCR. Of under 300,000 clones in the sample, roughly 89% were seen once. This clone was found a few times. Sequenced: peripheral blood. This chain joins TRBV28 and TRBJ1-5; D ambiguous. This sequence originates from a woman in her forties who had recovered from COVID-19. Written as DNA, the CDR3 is TGTGCCAGCAGTCTCCCGGGGAGGGTGGGCAATCAGCCCCAGCATTTT. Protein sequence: CASSLPGRVGNQPQHF.